Below, 3 T cell receptor beta chains from the same sample are listed, as sequenced in a study of follicular helper T cells after annual influenza vaccination. Assay used: immunoSEQ multiplex PCR; TCRdb lists only in-frame clones, some missing. In the table there are some 10,000 clones, approximately 79% of which are singletons. The specimen comprised CXCR5- memory CD4+ T cells sorted from blood, sampled 6 weeks after influenza vaccination. Receptor source: an adult who received the influenza vaccine.

The chain carries TRBV11-2 and TRBJ1-2, with D possibly TRBD1 on 5 matching bases. The germline V and J ends were trimmed by 6 bases and 3 bases, with 17 bases remaining between them. Germline V gene lookup returns CDR1 SGHAT and CDR2 FQNNGV. CDR3 length equals 15 residues. The CDR3 loop is CASSSFRGSDYGYTF. The CDR3 nucleotides are TGTGCCAGCAGTTCGTTTAGGGGATCCGACTATGGCTACACCTTC. Using reference TRBV11-2 and TRBJ1-2 for the parts outside the CDR3, the full variable domain is EAGVAQSPRYKIIEKRQSVAFWCNPISGHATLYWYQQILGQGPKLLIQFQNNGVVDDSQLPKDRFSAERLKGVDSTLKIQPAKLEDSAVYLCASSSFRGSDYGYTFGSGTRLTVV.

The chain carries TRBV2 and TRBJ2-5; weak D call: TRBD2 (6 bases). The V end lost 8 bases, the J end lost 7 bases, and 23 bases lay between the germline ends. The CDR3 is 15 residues long. Germline V gene data show CDR1 as SNHLY and CDR2 as FYNNEI. The CDR3 sequence is CASAKEGLRLGTQYF. For the CDR3, the DNA is TGTGCCAGCGCTAAGGAGGGGCTCCGACTGGGGACCCAGTACTTC.

The chain carries TRBV5-4 and TRBJ1-2, with D possibly being TRBD1 (5 bases). Germline loops: CDR1 SGHNT, CDR2 YYREEE (reference sequence). The CDR3 spans 15 residues. Trimming stripped 4 bases from V and 0 bases from J, with 13 bases between. For the CDR3, the DNA is TGTGCCAGCAGCCCGGGAGGCAGGGCTAACTATGGCTACACCTTC. As protein: CASSPGGRANYGYTF.